This entry concerns a single TCR beta chain. This sample is drawn from a study of beta chain features in type 1 diabetes. TCRB transcripts that were expressed got sequenced, as all of the isolated RNA had been reverse transcribed. Clones were read by immunoSEQ multiplex PCR, and TCRdb kept only the in-frame ones, dropping some. The sample includes 860,000 or so clones, roughly 17% seen only once; the top ten take around 0.02%. CD4+ cells of the naive, central memory, regulatory and stem cell-like memory types were sorted via CD45RO/CCR7/CD25/CD127/CD95/CD27. Sequencing was carried out using naive CD4+ T cells from blood. The TCR originated in a woman younger than 30 in good health.

The CDR3, as DNA: TGTGCCAGCAGGGCGTGGCAGGGCGGTCAGCCCCAGCATTTT. Protein: CASRAWQGGQPQHF. The chain employs TRBV2 and TRBJ1-5, with D possibly TRBD1 on 5 matching bases. V lost 6 bases to trimming and J lost 6 bases, with 15 bases between them. CDR1 is SNHLY, CDR2 FYNNEI, per germline. The CDR3 has 14 residues. The full variable domain, its missing parts supplied by reference TRBV2 and TRBJ1-5, is EPEVTQTPSHQVTQMGQEVILRCVPISNHLYFYWYRQILGQKVEFLVSFYNNEISEKSEIFDDQFSVERPDGSNFTLKIRSTKLEDSAMYFCASRAWQGGQPQHFGDGTRLSIL.